This TCR beta chain was retrieved from a study of shared clonotypes between healthy human individuals. Whole-study findings and limits: Represented genetic and exposure-history diversity was restricted by having few donors. An effect of sequencing depth on clonotype sharing among donors was expected.

This clone was seen a single time. What it recognizes is unknown. With unsorted samples, genomic DNA was obtained from tens of millions of PBMCs. This CDR3 comprises 13 residues. V lost 1 base and J 3 bases, leaving 6 bases between the germline ends. Looked up from germline, CDR1 is SGHTA and CDR2 is FQGNSA. Using immunoSEQ multiplex PCR, the repertoire was profiled, and TCRdb retains in-frame clones only, with some absent. The sample contains 470,000 or so clones, 81% of which appear only once. The specimen sequenced was PBMCs. The TCR sequence derives from a woman aged 35 to 49 in good health. Some clones in this sample may be carry-over from other donors' samples. The V gene is TRBV7-2, the J gene TRBJ1-1; D call uncertain. The CDR3: CASSLGTYTEAFF. CDR3 in DNA: TGTGCCAGCAGCTTAGGCACATACACTGAAGCTTTCTTT.